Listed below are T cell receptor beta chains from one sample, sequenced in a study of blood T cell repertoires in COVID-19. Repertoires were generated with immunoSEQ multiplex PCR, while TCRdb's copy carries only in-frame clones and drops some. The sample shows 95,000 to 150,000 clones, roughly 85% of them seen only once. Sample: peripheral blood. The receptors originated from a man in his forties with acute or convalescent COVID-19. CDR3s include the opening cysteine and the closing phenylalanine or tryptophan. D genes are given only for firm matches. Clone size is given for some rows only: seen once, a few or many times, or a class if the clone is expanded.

cdr3_aa: CASSPSGTPSYNEQFF
cdr3_nt: TGTGCCAGCAGCCCCTCCGGGACACCGTCCTACAATGAGCAGTTCTTC
d_call: -
v_call: TRBV3-1/TRBV3-2
j_call: TRBJ2-1
clone_size: -

cdr3_aa: CASSPGTGLGYEQYF
cdr3_nt: TGTGCCAGTAGTCCCGGGACAGGGTTAGGTTACGAGCAGTACTTC
d_call: TRBD1
v_call: TRBV19
j_call: TRBJ2-7
clone_size: once

cdr3_aa: CASSYRSTDTQYF
cdr3_nt: TGTGCCAGCTCTTATCGGAGCACAGATACGCAGTATTTT
d_call: -
v_call: TRBV11-3
j_call: TRBJ2-3
clone_size: -

cdr3_aa: CASSDWGRDDYTIYF
cdr3_nt: TGTGCCAGCAGTGATTGGGGGCGAGATGACTACACCATATATTTT
d_call: -
v_call: TRBV6-1
j_call: TRBJ1-3
clone_size: -

cdr3_aa: CASRYRGNTEAFF
cdr3_nt: TGTGCCAGCAGATACAGGGGGAACACTGAAGCTTTCTTT
d_call: TRBD1
v_call: TRBV2
j_call: TRBJ1-1
clone_size: -

cdr3_aa: CASSLWREMEEQYF
cdr3_nt: TGTGCCAGCAGTTTATGGAGGGAGATGGAGGAGCAGTACTTC
d_call: -
v_call: TRBV27
j_call: TRBJ2-7
clone_size: -

cdr3_aa: CASSSGVTGNTIYF
cdr3_nt: TGTGCCAGCAGCTCCGGGGTGACTGGAAACACCATATATTTT
d_call: -
v_call: TRBV7-3
j_call: TRBJ1-3
clone_size: -

cdr3_aa: CASSQGDFTDTQYF
cdr3_nt: TGTGCCAGCAGCCAAGGGGACTTCACAGATACGCAGTATTTT
d_call: -
v_call: TRBV4-2
j_call: TRBJ2-3
clone_size: few

cdr3_aa: CASSKRQNSNQPQHF
cdr3_nt: TGTGCCAGTAGCAAACGACAGAATAGCAATCAGCCCCAGCATTTT
d_call: -
v_call: TRBV19
j_call: TRBJ1-5
clone_size: -

cdr3_aa: CASSSLTGSYNEQFF
cdr3_nt: TGTGCCAGTAGTTCCTTGACGGGATCCTACAATGAGCAGTTCTTC
d_call: -
v_call: TRBV19
j_call: TRBJ2-1
clone_size: -

cdr3_aa: CASSRWQGNSYNSPLHF
cdr3_nt: TGTGCCAGCAGCCGGTGGCAGGGCAACTCCTATAATTCACCCCTCCACTTT
d_call: -
v_call: TRBV14
j_call: TRBJ1-6
clone_size: -

cdr3_aa: CASSVDRNTEAFF
cdr3_nt: TGTGCCAGTAGTGTGGACAGGAACACTGAAGCTTTCTTT
d_call: -
v_call: TRBV19
j_call: TRBJ1-1
clone_size: -

cdr3_aa: CASRKGGGSGELFF
cdr3_nt: TGCGCCAGCAGGAAAGGGGGTGGATCCGGGGAGCTGTTTTTT
d_call: -
v_call: TRBV5-1
j_call: TRBJ2-2
clone_size: -

cdr3_aa: CASSLVFYEQYF
cdr3_nt: TGTGCCAGCAGCTTAGTCTTCTACGAGCAGTACTTC
d_call: -
v_call: TRBV7-2
j_call: TRBJ2-7
clone_size: -

cdr3_aa: CASSLTSGETQYF
cdr3_nt: TGTGCCAGCAGTTTGACTAGCGGAGAGACCCAGTACTTC
d_call: TRBD2
v_call: TRBV12-3/TRBV12-4
j_call: TRBJ2-5
clone_size: -

cdr3_aa: CASRDRVLEKLFF
cdr3_nt: TGTGCCAGCAGGGACAGGGTTTTGGAAAAACTGTTTTTT
d_call: TRBD1
v_call: TRBV25-1
j_call: TRBJ1-4
clone_size: -

cdr3_aa: CASSTDRVDYGYTF
cdr3_nt: TGCGCCAGCAGCACCGACAGGGTTGACTATGGCTACACCTTC
d_call: TRBD1
v_call: TRBV5-1
j_call: TRBJ1-2
clone_size: -

cdr3_aa: CASSRATIPTGELFF
cdr3_nt: TGTGCCAGTAGCAGGGCCACAATCCCCACCGGGGAGCTGTTTTTT
d_call: -
v_call: TRBV19
j_call: TRBJ2-2
clone_size: -

cdr3_aa: CASRAGDRAEETQYF
cdr3_nt: TGTGCCAGCAGAGCCGGGGACAGGGCTGAAGAGACCCAGTACTTC
d_call: TRBD1
v_call: TRBV7-9
j_call: TRBJ2-5
clone_size: -

cdr3_aa: CASSLGRQGRPEKLFF
cdr3_nt: TGTGCCAGCAGCTTAGGGCGACAGGGGCGTCCCGAAAAACTGTTTTTT
d_call: TRBD1
v_call: TRBV11-2
j_call: TRBJ1-4
clone_size: -

cdr3_aa: CAIHGGVGYGYTF
cdr3_nt: TGTGCCATCCATGGGGGGGTCGGCTATGGCTACACCTTC
d_call: -
v_call: TRBV10-3
j_call: TRBJ1-2
clone_size: -

cdr3_aa: CASSDRGQVTEAFF
cdr3_nt: TGTGCCAGCAGCGACAGGGGGCAAGTCACTGAAGCTTTCTTT
d_call: TRBD1
v_call: TRBV6-2/TRBV6-3
j_call: TRBJ1-1
clone_size: -

cdr3_aa: CSAKGAGGYTF
cdr3_nt: TGCAGTGCTAAGGGGGCAGGTGGCTACACCTTC
d_call: TRBD1
v_call: TRBV20-1
j_call: TRBJ1-2
clone_size: -

cdr3_aa: CASSPGQGAYQPQHF
cdr3_nt: TGTGCCAGCTCGCCCGGACAGGGGGCCTACCAGCCCCAGCATTTT
d_call: TRBD1
v_call: TRBV18
j_call: TRBJ1-5
clone_size: -

cdr3_aa: CATIKERGTDTQYF
cdr3_nt: TGTGCCACCATCAAAGAACGGGGCACAGATACGCAGTATTTT
d_call: -
v_call: TRBV10-3
j_call: TRBJ2-3
clone_size: few

cdr3_aa: CAWSLQGTYGYTF
cdr3_nt: TGTGCCTGGAGCTTACAGGGGACATATGGCTACACCTTC
d_call: TRBD1
v_call: TRBV30
j_call: TRBJ1-2
clone_size: -

cdr3_aa: CASSATGLNTEAFF
cdr3_nt: TGTGCCAGCAGTGCCACAGGATTGAACACTGAAGCTTTCTTT
d_call: -
v_call: TRBV6-4
j_call: TRBJ1-1
clone_size: -

cdr3_aa: CASPFAVRETQYF
cdr3_nt: TGCGCCAGCCCCTTTGCGGTCAGAGAGACCCAGTACTTC
d_call: -
v_call: TRBV10-1
j_call: TRBJ2-5
clone_size: few

cdr3_aa: CASSIPGGQGRNYGYTF
cdr3_nt: TGTGCCAGTAGTATTCCTGGGGGACAGGGGCGAAATTATGGCTACACCTTC
d_call: TRBD1
v_call: TRBV19
j_call: TRBJ1-2
clone_size: -

cdr3_aa: CASSLGVSGVTDTQYF
cdr3_nt: TGTGCCAGCAGCTTAGGGGTTAGCGGGGTCACAGATACGCAGTATTTT
d_call: TRBD2
v_call: TRBV11-3
j_call: TRBJ2-3
clone_size: once

cdr3_aa: CAISESLDPGNEQFF
cdr3_nt: TGTGCCATCAGTGAGTCTCTAGACCCCGGCAATGAGCAGTTCTTC
d_call: -
v_call: TRBV10-3
j_call: TRBJ2-1
clone_size: -

cdr3_aa: CASSLVAGEYYEQYF
cdr3_nt: TGCGCCAGCAGCTTGGTTGCGGGAGAATACTACGAGCAGTACTTC
d_call: TRBD2
v_call: TRBV5-1
j_call: TRBJ2-7
clone_size: -

cdr3_aa: CASSTLAGDRNEQFF
cdr3_nt: TGCGCCAGCAGCACTCTAGCGGGAGATAGAAATGAGCAGTTCTTC
d_call: TRBD2
v_call: TRBV5-1
j_call: TRBJ2-1
clone_size: -

cdr3_aa: CASSLTPPYSDTYEQYF
cdr3_nt: TGTGCCAGCAGCTTGACCCCCCCCTACTCGGACACCTACGAGCAGTACTTC
d_call: -
v_call: TRBV7-3
j_call: TRBJ2-7
clone_size: -

cdr3_aa: CASSGPLNTEAFF
cdr3_nt: TGTGCCAGCAGTGGGCCTCTGAACACTGAAGCTTTCTTT
d_call: -
v_call: TRBV12-3/TRBV12-4
j_call: TRBJ1-1
clone_size: once

cdr3_aa: CASSYGRGDEKLFF
cdr3_nt: TGTGCCAGCAGTTACGGCAGGGGAGATGAAAAACTGTTTTTT
d_call: -
v_call: TRBV6-2/TRBV6-3
j_call: TRBJ1-4
clone_size: -

cdr3_aa: CASSAEWTGGQPQHF
cdr3_nt: TGTGCCAGCAGTGCCGAGTGGACAGGGGGCCAGCCCCAGCATTTT
d_call: TRBD1
v_call: TRBV6-4
j_call: TRBJ1-5
clone_size: -